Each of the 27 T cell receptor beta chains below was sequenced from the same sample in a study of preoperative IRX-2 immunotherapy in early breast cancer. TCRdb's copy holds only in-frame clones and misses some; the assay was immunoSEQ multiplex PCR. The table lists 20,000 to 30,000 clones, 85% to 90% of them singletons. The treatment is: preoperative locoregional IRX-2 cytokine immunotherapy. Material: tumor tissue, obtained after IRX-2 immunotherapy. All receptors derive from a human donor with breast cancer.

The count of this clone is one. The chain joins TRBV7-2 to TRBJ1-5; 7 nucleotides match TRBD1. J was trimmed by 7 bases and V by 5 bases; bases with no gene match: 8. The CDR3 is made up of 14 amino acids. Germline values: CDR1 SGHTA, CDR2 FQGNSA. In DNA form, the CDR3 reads TGTGCCAGCAGCACACAGGGGAGCGGACAGCCCCAGCATTTT. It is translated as CASSTQGSGQPQHF.

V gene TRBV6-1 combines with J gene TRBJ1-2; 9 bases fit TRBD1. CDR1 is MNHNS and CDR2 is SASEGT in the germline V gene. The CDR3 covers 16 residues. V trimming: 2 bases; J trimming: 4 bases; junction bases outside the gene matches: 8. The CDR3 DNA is TGTGCCAGCAGTGAATGGGGAGAGACAGGGGGCTATGGCTACACCTTC. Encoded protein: CASSEWGETGGYGYTF.

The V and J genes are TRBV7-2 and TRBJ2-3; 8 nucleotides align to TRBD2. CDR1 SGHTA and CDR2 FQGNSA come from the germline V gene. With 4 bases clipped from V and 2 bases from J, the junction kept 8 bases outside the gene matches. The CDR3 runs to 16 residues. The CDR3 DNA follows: TGTGCCAGCAGCTCGGGAGCGGGGGCCTACACAGATACGCAGTATTTT. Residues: CASSSGAGAYTDTQYF.

The CDR3: CASSQVPRGSSGNTIYF. CDR3 in DNA: TGCGCCAGCAGCCAAGTCCCGCGAGGATCCTCTGGAAACACCATATATTTT. The chain uses TRBV4-3 and TRBJ1-3; the D is unclear. This CDR3 is 17 amino acids long. Germline V gene sequence: CDR1 LGHNA, CDR2 YSLEER. V was trimmed by 1 base and J by 0 bases, leaving 13 bases between them.

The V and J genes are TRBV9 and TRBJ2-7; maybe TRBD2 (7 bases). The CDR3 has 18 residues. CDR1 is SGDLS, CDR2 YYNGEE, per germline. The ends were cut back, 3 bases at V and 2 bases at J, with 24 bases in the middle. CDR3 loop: CASSDPQSAGQRPYEQYF. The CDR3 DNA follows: TGTGCCAGCAGCGATCCCCAGTCAGCGGGACAAAGACCCTACGAGCAGTACTTC.

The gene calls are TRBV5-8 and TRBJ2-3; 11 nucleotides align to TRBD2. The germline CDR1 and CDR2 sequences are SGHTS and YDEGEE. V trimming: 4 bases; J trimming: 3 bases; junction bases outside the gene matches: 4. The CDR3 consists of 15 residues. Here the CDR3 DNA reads TGTGCCAGCAGCGCGGGACTAGCGGCGACAGATACGCAGTATTTT. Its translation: CASSAGLAATDTQYF.

In DNA form, the CDR3 reads TGTGCCAGCAGTGATGCTGGCGGGGGGGGGTTCTACGAGCAGTACTTC. Protein sequence: CASSDAGGGGFYEQYF. The V call is TRBV25-1, the J call TRBJ2-7, with TRBD2 identical over 9 bases. CDR1 is MGHDK, CDR2 SYGVNS, per germline. The CDR3 has 16 residues. V lost 3 bases to trimming and J lost 3 bases; unmatched junction nucleotides: 9.

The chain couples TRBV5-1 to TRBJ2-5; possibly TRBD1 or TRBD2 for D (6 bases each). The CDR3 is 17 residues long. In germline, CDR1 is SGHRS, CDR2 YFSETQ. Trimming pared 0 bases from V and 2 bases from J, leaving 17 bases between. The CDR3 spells CASSLVPGAPEQETQYF. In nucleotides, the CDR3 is TGCGCCAGCAGCTTGGTCCCGGGGGCACCAGAACAAGAGACCCAGTACTTC.

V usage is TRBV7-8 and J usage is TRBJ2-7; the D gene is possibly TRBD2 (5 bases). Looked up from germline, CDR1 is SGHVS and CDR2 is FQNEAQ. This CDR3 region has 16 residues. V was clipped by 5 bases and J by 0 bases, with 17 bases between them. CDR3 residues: CASSPRGAADSYEQYF. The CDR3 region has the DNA TGTGCCAGCAGCCCACGTGGAGCGGCCGACTCCTACGAGCAGTACTTC. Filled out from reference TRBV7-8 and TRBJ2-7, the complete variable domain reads GAGVSQSPRYKVAKRGQDVALRCDPISGHVSLFWYQQALGQGPEFLTYFQNEAQLDKSGLPSDRFFAERPEGSVSTLKIQRTQQEDSAVYLCASSPRGAADSYEQYFGPGTRLTVT.

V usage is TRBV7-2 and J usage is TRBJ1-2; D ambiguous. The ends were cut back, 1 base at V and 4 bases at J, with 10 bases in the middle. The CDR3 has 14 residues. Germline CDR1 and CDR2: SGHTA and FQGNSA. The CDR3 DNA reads TGTGCCAGCAGCTTAGATTGGGCAGGCTATGGCTACACCTTC. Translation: CASSLDWAGYGYTF.

The DNA of the CDR3 is TGTGCCAGCAGGGGGGAAGACACTGAAGCTTTCTTT. This encodes CASRGEDTEAFF. The chain links TRBV2 to TRBJ1-1; the D gene is possibly TRBD1 (5 bases). CDR1 is SNHLY and CDR2 is FYNNEI in the germline V gene. The CDR3 is 12 residues long. The V end was cut by 6 bases, the J end by 3 bases, with 8 bases between.

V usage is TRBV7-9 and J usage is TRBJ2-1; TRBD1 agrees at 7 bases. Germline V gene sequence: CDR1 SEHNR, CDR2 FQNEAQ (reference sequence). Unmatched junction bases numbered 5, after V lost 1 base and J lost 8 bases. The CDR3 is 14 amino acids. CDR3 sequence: CASSLDGRGYEQFF. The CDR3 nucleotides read TGTGCCAGCAGCTTAGATGGCAGGGGGTATGAGCAGTTCTTC.

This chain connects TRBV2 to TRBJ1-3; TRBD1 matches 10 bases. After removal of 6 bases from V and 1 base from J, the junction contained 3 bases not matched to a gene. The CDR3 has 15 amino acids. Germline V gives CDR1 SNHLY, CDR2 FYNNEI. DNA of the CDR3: TGTGCCAGCAGGACAGGGGGCCTGTCTGGAAACACCATATATTTT. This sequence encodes CASRTGGLSGNTIYF.

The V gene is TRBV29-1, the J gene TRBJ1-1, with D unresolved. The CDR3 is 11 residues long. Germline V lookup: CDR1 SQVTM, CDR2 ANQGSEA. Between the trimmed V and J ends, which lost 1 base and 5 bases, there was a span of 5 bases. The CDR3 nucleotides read TGCAGCGTTGAAGTTGGGACTGAAGCTTTCTTT. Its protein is CSVEVGTEAFF.

The CDR3 DNA follows: TGTGCCAGCAGAAGATCTCTCGAGCAGTACTTC. Its translation is CASRRSLEQYF. The rearrangement links TRBV6-1 to TRBJ2-7; D is ambiguous. The CDR3 has 11 amino acids. V gave up 6 bases and J gave up 6 bases, with 9 bases separating them. The germline V gene has CDR1 MNHNS and CDR2 SASEGT.

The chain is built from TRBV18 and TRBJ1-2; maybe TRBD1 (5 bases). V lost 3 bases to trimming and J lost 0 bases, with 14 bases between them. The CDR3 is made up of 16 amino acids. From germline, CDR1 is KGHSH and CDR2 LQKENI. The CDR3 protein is CASSPNRGVSNYGYTF. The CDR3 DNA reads TGTGCCAGCTCACCCAATAGGGGAGTTTCTAACTATGGCTACACCTTC.

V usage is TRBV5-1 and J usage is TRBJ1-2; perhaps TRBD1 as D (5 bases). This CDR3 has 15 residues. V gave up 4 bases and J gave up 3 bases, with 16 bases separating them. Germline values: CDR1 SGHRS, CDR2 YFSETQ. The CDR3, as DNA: TGCGCCAGCAGCCTTTCTACCCTGGGGCACTATGGCTACACCTTC. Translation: CASSLSTLGHYGYTF.

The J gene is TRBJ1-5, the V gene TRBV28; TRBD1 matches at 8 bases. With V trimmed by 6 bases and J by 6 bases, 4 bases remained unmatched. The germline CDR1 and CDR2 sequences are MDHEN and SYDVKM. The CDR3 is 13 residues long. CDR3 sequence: CASSDRGGQPQHF. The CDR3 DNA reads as TGTGCCAGCAGCGACAGGGGAGGTCAGCCCCAGCATTTT.

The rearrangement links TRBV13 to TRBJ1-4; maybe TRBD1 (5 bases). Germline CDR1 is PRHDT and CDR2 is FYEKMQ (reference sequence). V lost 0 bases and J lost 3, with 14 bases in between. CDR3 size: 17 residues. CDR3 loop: CASSLGHRRTPNEKLFF. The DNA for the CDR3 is TGTGCCAGCAGCTTAGGCCACAGGAGAACGCCTAATGAAAAACTGTTTTTT.

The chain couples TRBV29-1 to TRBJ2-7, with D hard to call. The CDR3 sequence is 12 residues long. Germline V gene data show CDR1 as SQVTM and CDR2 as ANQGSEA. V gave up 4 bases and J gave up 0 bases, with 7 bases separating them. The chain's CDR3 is CSVAWDSYEQYF. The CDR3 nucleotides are TGCAGCGTTGCATGGGACTCCTACGAGCAGTACTTC.

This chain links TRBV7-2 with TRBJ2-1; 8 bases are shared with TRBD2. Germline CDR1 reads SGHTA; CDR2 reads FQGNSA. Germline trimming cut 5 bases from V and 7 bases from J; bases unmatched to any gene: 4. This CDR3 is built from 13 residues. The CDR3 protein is CASSTSGGNEQFF. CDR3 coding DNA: TGTGCCAGCAGCACCAGCGGGGGAAATGAGCAGTTCTTC. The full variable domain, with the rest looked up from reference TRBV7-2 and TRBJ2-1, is GAGVSQSPSNKVTEKGKDVELRCDPISGHTALYWYRQSLGQGLEFLIYFQGNSAPDKSGLPSDRFSAERTGGSVSTLTIQRTQQEDSAVYLCASSTSGGNEQFFGPGTRLTVL.

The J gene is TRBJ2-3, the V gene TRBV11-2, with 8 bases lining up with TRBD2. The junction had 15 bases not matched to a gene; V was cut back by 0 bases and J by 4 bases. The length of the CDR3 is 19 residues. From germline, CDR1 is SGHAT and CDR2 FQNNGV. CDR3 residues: CASSLDKGVAGPRSDTQYF. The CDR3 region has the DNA TGTGCCAGCAGCTTAGATAAAGGGGTAGCGGGACCACGCTCAGATACGCAGTATTTT.

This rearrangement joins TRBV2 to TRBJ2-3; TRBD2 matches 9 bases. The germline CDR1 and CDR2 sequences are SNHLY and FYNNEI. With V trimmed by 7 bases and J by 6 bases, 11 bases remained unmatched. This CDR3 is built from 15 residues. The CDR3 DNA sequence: TGTGCCAGCATCCAGGGCGGGGGGGCAGGGGATACGCAGTATTTT. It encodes CASIQGGGAGDTQYF.

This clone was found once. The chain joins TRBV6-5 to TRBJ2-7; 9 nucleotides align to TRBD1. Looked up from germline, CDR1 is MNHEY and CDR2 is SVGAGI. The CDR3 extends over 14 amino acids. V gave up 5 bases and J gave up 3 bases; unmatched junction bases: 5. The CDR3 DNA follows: TGTGCCAGCAGTCGACAGGGGGGAAGCTACGAGCAGTACTTC. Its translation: CASSRQGGSYEQYF.

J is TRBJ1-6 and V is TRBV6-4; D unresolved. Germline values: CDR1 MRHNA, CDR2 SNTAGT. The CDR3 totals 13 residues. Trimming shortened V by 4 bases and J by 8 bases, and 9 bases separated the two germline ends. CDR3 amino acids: CASSAVVYSPLHF. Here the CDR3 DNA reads TGTGCCAGCAGTGCAGTTGTTTATTCACCCCTCCACTTT.

CDR3 region: CAWSVNSPLHF. DNA of the CDR3: TGTGCCTGGAGTGTGAATTCACCCCTCCACTTT. V gene TRBV30 combines with J gene TRBJ1-6, with no clear D. The CDR3 totals 11 residues. V lost 0 bases to trimming and J lost 7 bases, with 1 base between them. Germline V gene sequence: CDR1 GTSNPN, CDR2 SVGIG (reference sequence).

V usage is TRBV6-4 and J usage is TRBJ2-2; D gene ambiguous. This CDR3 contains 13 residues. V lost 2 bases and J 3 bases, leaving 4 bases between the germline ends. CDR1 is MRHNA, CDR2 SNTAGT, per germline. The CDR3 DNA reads TGTGCCAGCAGTGACAGGGACACCGGGGAGCTGTTTTTT. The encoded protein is CASSDRDTGELFF.